One sample yielded the 6 T cell receptor beta chains listed below, sequenced in a study of T cell changes during pregnancy in multiple sclerosis. Clones were read by immunoSEQ multiplex PCR, and TCRdb kept only the in-frame ones, dropping some. The table lists tens of thousands of clones, around nine tenths of them singletons. This sample comprised peripheral blood, obtained in the third trimester of pregnancy. The receptors stem from a female donor with multiple sclerosis, enrolled in a pregnancy study.

V usage is TRBV10-3 and J usage is TRBJ1-1; D ambiguous. CDR1 and CDR2 from the germline V gene are ENHRY and SYGVKD. V was shortened by 10 bases and J by 0 bases, with 12 bases between the two germline ends. This CDR3 has 13 residues. The CDR3 region has the DNA TGTGCCACTAGTCCTATCATGAACACTGAAGCTTTCTTT. It specifies CATSPIMNTEAFF.

J is TRBJ2-1 and V is TRBV11-2; 9 bases agree with TRBD1. The CDR3 is 13 residues long. Looked up from germline, CDR1 is SGHAT and CDR2 is FQNNGV. V dropped 4 bases and J dropped 10; count of bases not matched to a gene: 5. The CDR3 sequence: CASSSDRGGEQFF. The CDR3 DNA reads TGTGCCAGCAGCTCGGACAGGGGAGGGGAGCAGTTCTTC.

The chain links TRBV6-5 to TRBJ2-5; 11 bases match TRBD2. V lost 0 bases, J lost 4 bases, and 1 base stayed unmatched. CDR3 length equals 15 residues. The germline V gene has CDR1 MNHEY and CDR2 SVGAGI. CDR3: CASSYSGTSGETQYF. The CDR3 bases are TGTGCCAGCAGTTACTCGGGGACTAGCGGAGAGACCCAGTACTTC.

Only a few counts were recorded for this clone. The chain has TRBV6-5 and TRBJ2-1; 7 bases agree with TRBD2. CDR1 is MNHEY and CDR2 is SVGAGI in the germline V gene. Trimming at V came to 6 bases and at J to 10 bases, leaving 12 bases not matched to a gene. The CDR3 is 14 residues long. The CDR3, as DNA: TGTGCCAGCAGACCACTAGCGTCTGAGGGGGAGCAGTTCTTC. Translated: CASRPLASEGEQFF.

This rearrangement joins TRBV10-3 to TRBJ2-1, with 11 bases that match TRBD2. The CDR3 has 17 amino acids. The germline gives CDR1 ENHRY, CDR2 SYGVKD. Trimming at V came to 6 bases and at J to 4 bases, leaving 11 bases not matched to a gene. DNA for the CDR3: TGTGCCATCAGCCCAGCGACTAGCGGGACCTCTTACAATGAGCAGTTCTTC. This encodes CAISPATSGTSYNEQFF.

The chain links TRBV29-1 to TRBJ2-7; 10 bases match TRBD1. CDR3 length: 12 amino acids. V shed 6 bases and J 3 bases; nucleotides not matched to a gene: 2. Germline CDR1 reads SQVTM; CDR2 reads ANQGSEA. The chain's CDR3 is CSVRDRGYEQYF. The CDR3 bases are TGCAGCGTCCGGGACAGGGGCTACGAGCAGTACTTC.